What follows are 16 T cell receptor beta chains derived from one specimen sequenced in a study of radiotherapy plus CTLA-4 blockade in lung cancer. Repertoires were generated with immunoSEQ multiplex PCR, while TCRdb's copy carries only in-frame clones and drops some. The sample includes some 43,000 clones, around 83% of them seen just once. This specimen consisted of peripheral blood, obtained from a patient treated with radiotherapy plus ipilimumab. All receptors come from a human donor with non-small cell lung cancer who had stable disease on radiotherapy plus ipilimumab.

The V gene is TRBV5-6, the J gene TRBJ2-1, with TRBD2 as a possible D gene (6 bases). V lost 1 base, J lost 5 bases, and 16 bases lay in between. The CDR3 is 16 amino acids. Germline values: CDR1 SGHDT, CDR2 YYEEEE. CDR3: CASSLFGSSVDNEQFF. The CDR3 nucleotides are TGTGCCAGCAGCTTGTTCGGGTCTAGCGTAGACAATGAGCAGTTCTTC.

This chain joins TRBV5-1 and TRBJ2-4, with D perhaps TRBD2 (5 bases). The CDR3 consists of 15 residues. Trimming removed 3 bases from V and 6 bases from J, with 16 bases in between. The germline CDR1 and CDR2 sequences are SGHRS and YFSETQ. The CDR3 here is CASSSGRAAGNIQYF. The CDR3 nucleotides read TGCGCCAGCAGCTCCGGACGGGCCGCGGGAAACATTCAGTACTTC.

The genes are TRBV4-2 and TRBJ2-7, with D possibly TRBD1 on 5 matching bases. There are 17 residues in the CDR3. Germline V gene lookup returns CDR1 LGHNA and CDR2 YNFKEQ. V was cut by 1 base and J by 3 bases, with 19 bases left in between. As DNA, the CDR3 is TGTGCCAGCAGCCAAGTTGATTTGGCAGGGAACGTCTACGAGCAGTACTTC. This sequence encodes CASSQVDLAGNVYEQYF.

J is TRBJ2-2 and V is TRBV7-2, with TRBD2 matching 8 bases. The germline gives CDR1 SGHTA, CDR2 FQGNSA. The CDR3 loop spans 14 amino acids. V lost 3 bases, J lost 6 bases, and 3 bases stayed unmatched. DNA of the CDR3: TGTGCCAGCAGCTTTTCCGGGAGGGCCGGGGAGCTGTTTTTT. Protein product: CASSFSGRAGELFF.

This clone qualifies as medium-sized. The chain carries TRBV20-1 and TRBJ1-1, with unresolved D. This CDR3 spans 11 amino acids. Trimming took off 3 bases at V and 3 bases at J, with 5 bases between the two ends. Germline CDR1 and CDR2: DFQATT and SNEGSKA (reference sequence). The DNA for the CDR3 is TGCAGTGCTAGCGGGTACACTGAAGCTTTCTTT. It specifies CSASGYTEAFF.

The J gene is TRBJ2-7, the V gene TRBV28; possibly TRBD1 for D (5 bases). The germline V gene has CDR1 MDHEN and CDR2 SYDVKM. V was cut by 3 bases and J by 2 bases, with 8 bases left in between. The CDR3 runs 13 residues. CDR3: CASSFQGPYEQYF. CDR3 nucleotides: TGTGCCAGCAGTTTCCAGGGCCCCTACGAGCAGTACTTC.

A few counts support this clone. This chain connects TRBV19 to TRBJ1-4; 8 bases are a match to TRBD1. CDR3 length: 18 amino acids. The V segment lost 7 bases and the J segment 0 bases; nucleotides outside the gene matches: 13. Per the germline V gene, CDR1 is LNHDA and CDR2 is SQIVND (reference sequence). CDR3 nucleotide sequence: TGTGCCAGTACCCTAAGACGGACAGGGCCCACAACTAATGAAAAACTGTTTTTT. Translated: CASTLRRTGPTTNEKLFF.

V usage is TRBV6-5 and J usage is TRBJ1-1; D perhaps matches TRBD1 (6 bases). The CDR3 length is 12 residues. V was trimmed by 6 bases and J by 5 bases, leaving 10 bases between them. Germline V lookup: CDR1 MNHEY, CDR2 SVGAGI. The CDR3: CASSRGRTEAFF. The CDR3 region has the DNA TGTGCCAGCAGCAGGGGTAGAACTGAAGCTTTCTTT.

A single count supports this clone. The chain uses TRBV25-1 and TRBJ1-2, with 8 bases that match TRBD1. The junction had 9 bases not matched to a gene; V was cut back by 4 bases and J by 5 bases. This CDR3 spans 15 amino acids. CDR1 and CDR2 from the germline V gene are MGHDK and SYGVNS. DNA for the CDR3: TGTGCCAGCAGTGGCCCCAGGGGGCAGGGGTATGGCTACACCTTC. Translated: CASSGPRGQGYGYTF.

CDR3: CASSQDSASGRANEQFF. CDR3 in DNA: TGCGCCAGCAGCCAAGATTCGGCTAGCGGGAGGGCGAATGAGCAGTTCTTC. This chain links TRBV4-3 with TRBJ2-1; 12 nucleotides line up with TRBD2. The trim removed 0 bases at V and 7 bases at J, leaving 7 bases unmatched. Germline CDR1 is LGHNA and CDR2 is YSLEER. The CDR3 totals 17 residues.

V and J are TRBV7-9 and TRBJ2-7; TRBD1 agrees at 7 bases. After removal of 0 bases from V and 3 bases from J, the junction contained 8 bases not matched to a gene. The CDR3 is made up of 16 amino acids. CDR1 is SEHNR, CDR2 FQNEAQ, per germline (reference sequence). The CDR3 DNA sequence: TGTGCCAGCAGCTTAGCAGGGGGCTCCTTATACTACGAGCAGTACTTC. It specifies CASSLAGGSLYYEQYF.

The chain recombines TRBV28 with TRBJ1-1; TRBD1 matches 7 bases. From germline, CDR1 is MDHEN and CDR2 SYDVKM. The CDR3 contains 15 residues. The junction had 8 bases not matched to a gene; V was cut back by 5 bases and J by 2 bases. This CDR3 reads CASSRLDRTNTEAFF. The CDR3 DNA follows: TGTGCCAGCAGTCGCCTGGACAGGACAAACACTGAAGCTTTCTTT.

In its sample, this clone was seen once. The chain has TRBV5-1 and TRBJ2-2; 11 bases agree with TRBD2. This CDR3 has 16 residues. Germline V gene sequence: CDR1 SGHRS, CDR2 YFSETQ. Losses at the gene ends were 0 bases for V and 4 bases for J; bases not matched to a gene: 2. The CDR3 loop reads CASSLAGTSGTGELFF. The CDR3 DNA reads as TGCGCCAGCAGCTTGGCCGGGACTAGCGGCACCGGGGAGCTGTTTTTT.

This chain links TRBV6-5 with TRBJ2-1; 7 nucleotides match TRBD2. With 6 bases clipped from V and 0 bases from J, the junction kept 5 bases outside the gene matches. CDR1 MNHEY and CDR2 SVGAGI come from the germline V gene. This CDR3 contains 15 residues. CDR3 in DNA: TGTGCCAGCAGCCGAGGGGACTACTCCTACAATGAGCAGTTCTTC. It translates to CASSRGDYSYNEQFF.

The V gene is TRBV15, the J gene TRBJ2-7, with 11 bases fitting TRBD1. The length of the CDR3 is 12 residues. The V segment lost 8 bases and the J segment 4 bases; nucleotides outside the gene matches: 1. Per germline, CDR1 LNHNV and CDR2 YYDKDF (reference sequence). The CDR3 DNA reads as TGTGCCACCGGACAGGGGGCTTACGAGCAGTACTTC. Amino acids: CATGQGAYEQYF.

The V call is TRBV9, the J call TRBJ2-2; 7 nucleotides agree with TRBD2. The CDR3 totals 17 residues. V gave up 3 bases and J gave up 2 bases; unmatched junction bases: 10. Germline values: CDR1 SGDLS, CDR2 YYNGEE. CDR3 nucleotide sequence: TGTGCCAGCAGCGGAGGAGGACTAGACCTCAACACCGGGGAGCTGTTTTTT. It yields the protein CASSGGGLDLNTGELFF.